This TCR beta chain was sequenced for a study of spatial heterogeneity in lung cancer. About the study: The study consistently detected more beta-chain than alpha-chain sequences. Averaged across combinations, each unique TCR and UMI pairing appeared more than ten times in raw reads, which were uncorrected. Findings of the study overall: At tumor resection, ubiquitous expanded TCRs were detected in blood more often than later.

Time point meaning: sample taken at primary tumor resection. Without sorting, whole RNA was sequenced from tumor, nontumor lung or frozen PBMC. In the case of this clonotype: What it binds is not known.

With 3 bases removed from V and 7 bases from J, the gap between germline ends came to 8 bases. The CDR3 is 12 residues long. A single record per CDR3 protein comes from TCRdb applying MiXCR to the 5' RACE reads. Among about 26,000 distinct CDR3 sequences listed, 9.5% to 15% were seen once. The sample in question was PBMCs, obtained at surgery. The sequence derives from a female donor with early-stage non-small cell lung cancer. The J gene is TRBJ2-3, the V gene TRBV12-3 or TRBV12-4; possibly TRBD1 or TRBD2 for D (5 bases each). DNA for the CDR3: TGTGCCAGCAGTTTTGAGGGGAATACGCAGTATTTT. Its translation: CASSFEGNTQYF.